A selection of T cell receptor beta chains follows, all from one sample in a study of blood T cell repertoires in COVID-19. Produced via immunoSEQ multiplex PCR; TCRdb's table is partial and in-frame only. The repertoire holds some 80,000 clones, with about 85% as singletons. Sequenced material: peripheral blood. The origin of the receptors is a man aged 55 to 69 with COVID-19, enrolled during active disease. CDR3s include the opening cysteine and the closing phenylalanine or tryptophan. Each record gives: clone size, J gene, D gene, V gene, CDR3 DNA, CDR3 protein. D genes are given only for firm matches. Where a row states a size, it is once, few, many or the class of an expanded clone; other rows omit it.

abundance: .
j_gene: TRBJ1-2
d_gene: .
v_gene: TRBV6-5
CDR3nt: TGTGCCAGCAGGCAGGGCGGGAGTTCCTATGGCTACACCTTC
CDR3aa: CASRQGGSSYGYTF

abundance: .
j_gene: TRBJ2-1
d_gene: TRBD2
v_gene: TRBV30
CDR3nt: TGTGCCTGGAGTTCTAGACTAGCGGGAGGGCCGGGTGTCAATGAGCAGTTCTTC
CDR3aa: CAWSSRLAGGPGVNEQFF

abundance: .
j_gene: TRBJ1-6
d_gene: .
v_gene: TRBV5-1
CDR3nt: TGCGCCAGCAGCTTGGGGCAGGGAAGTCATTCACCCCTCCACTTT
CDR3aa: CASSLGQGSHSPLHF

abundance: .
j_gene: TRBJ2-5
d_gene: .
v_gene: TRBV9
CDR3nt: TGTGCCAGCAGCGTAGCAATCGGGGAGAGCGAGACCCAGTACTTC
CDR3aa: CASSVAIGESETQYF

abundance: .
j_gene: TRBJ2-3
d_gene: TRBD2
v_gene: TRBV2
CDR3nt: TGTGCCAGCAGTAGGACTAGCGGGATTACAGATACGCAGTATTTT
CDR3aa: CASSRTSGITDTQYF

abundance: .
j_gene: TRBJ2-5
d_gene: TRBD1
v_gene: TRBV2
CDR3nt: TGTGCCTGCCGGGACAGGGGGGAGACCCAGTACTTC
CDR3aa: CACRDRGETQYF

abundance: .
j_gene: TRBJ2-3
d_gene: .
v_gene: TRBV7-2
CDR3nt: TGTGCCAGCAGCGCGCAAGGGGGAGATACGCAGTATTTT
CDR3aa: CASSAQGGDTQYF

abundance: .
j_gene: TRBJ1-3
d_gene: TRBD1
v_gene: TRBV6-5
CDR3nt: TGTGCCAGCAGGGGGACAGGGAGGGACACCATATATTTT
CDR3aa: CASRGTGRDTIYF

abundance: .
j_gene: TRBJ2-3
d_gene: TRBD1
v_gene: TRBV6-1
CDR3nt: TGTGCCAGCAGTGACCGGGACAGCAACACAGATACGCAGTATTTT
CDR3aa: CASSDRDSNTDTQYF

abundance: .
j_gene: TRBJ2-7
d_gene: TRBD2
v_gene: TRBV10-3
CDR3nt: TGTGCCATCAGTGAGTCCGGAATAGCGGGAGCTTCTGGCGAGCAGTACTTC
CDR3aa: CAISESGIAGASGEQYF

abundance: .
j_gene: TRBJ2-7
d_gene: TRBD1
v_gene: TRBV5-1
CDR3nt: TGCGCCAGCAGCTTGGCCGCAGACAGGGGGCGAGTCGAGCAGTACTTC
CDR3aa: CASSLAADRGRVEQYF

abundance: .
j_gene: TRBJ2-2
d_gene: TRBD2
v_gene: TRBV18
CDR3nt: TGTGCCAGCTCACCATTCCTAGCGGAGGGCACCGGGGAGCTGTTTTTT
CDR3aa: CASSPFLAEGTGELFF

abundance: .
j_gene: TRBJ2-1
d_gene: .
v_gene: TRBV10-1
CDR3nt: TGCGCCAGCAGCGCATGGCCTCGTGGTGAGCAGTTCTTC
CDR3aa: CASSAWPRGEQFF

abundance: .
j_gene: TRBJ1-6
d_gene: .
v_gene: TRBV4-1
CDR3nt: TGCGCCAGCAGCCAAGAGTCTGGGAGCTCCTATAATTCACCCCTCCACTTT
CDR3aa: CASSQESGSSYNSPLHF

abundance: .
j_gene: TRBJ2-7
d_gene: TRBD1
v_gene: TRBV6-5
CDR3nt: TGTGCCAGCAGTCTACAGGGGGCGCATGACGAGCAGTACTTC
CDR3aa: CASSLQGAHDEQYF

abundance: few
j_gene: TRBJ2-2
d_gene: .
v_gene: TRBV7-9
CDR3nt: TGTGCCAGCAGTCAACAGGGAACCGGGGAGCTGTTTTTT
CDR3aa: CASSQQGTGELFF

abundance: .
j_gene: TRBJ1-5
d_gene: TRBD1
v_gene: TRBV18
CDR3nt: TGTGCCAGCTCACCGACACAGGGGCCGGGCAATCAGCCCCAGCATTTT
CDR3aa: CASSPTQGPGNQPQHF

abundance: .
j_gene: TRBJ1-1
d_gene: .
v_gene: TRBV12-5
CDR3nt: TGTGCTAGTGGTTTGGAGCACCCGAACACTGAAGCTTTCTTT
CDR3aa: CASGLEHPNTEAFF

abundance: .
j_gene: TRBJ1-1
d_gene: TRBD1
v_gene: TRBV9
CDR3nt: TGTGCCAGCAGCCGGGAAGACAGGGGGCGAACTGAAGCTTTCTTT
CDR3aa: CASSREDRGRTEAFF

abundance: .
j_gene: TRBJ1-4
d_gene: .
v_gene: TRBV10-1
CDR3nt: TGCGCCAGCGGGGCCCAGGACGGCGGTAATGAAAAACTGTTTTTT
CDR3aa: CASGAQDGGNEKLFF

abundance: .
j_gene: TRBJ2-2
d_gene: .
v_gene: TRBV6-5
CDR3nt: TGTGCCAGCAGTTATTTGGACACTTACACCGGGGAGCTGTTTTTT
CDR3aa: CASSYLDTYTGELFF

abundance: once
j_gene: TRBJ1-2
d_gene: .
v_gene: TRBV2
CDR3nt: TGTGCCAGCAGTGTTACAGGGCAAGGCTACACCTTC
CDR3aa: CASSVTGQGYTF

abundance: .
j_gene: TRBJ2-3
d_gene: TRBD2
v_gene: TRBV7-2
CDR3nt: TGTGCCAGCAGCTTAGGAGGCGGGAGGCCAGATACGCAGTATTTT
CDR3aa: CASSLGGGRPDTQYF

abundance: few
j_gene: TRBJ2-1
d_gene: TRBD1
v_gene: TRBV7-2
CDR3nt: TGTGCCAGCAGTCGGACAGGGGGGATCGGAAAGTTCTTC
CDR3aa: CASSRTGGIGKFF

abundance: .
j_gene: TRBJ2-7
d_gene: TRBD1
v_gene: TRBV6-5
CDR3nt: TGTGCCAGCAGCGGACAGGGCCCCGAGCAGTACTTC
CDR3aa: CASSGQGPEQYF

abundance: .
j_gene: TRBJ2-7
d_gene: .
v_gene: TRBV5-1
CDR3nt: TGCGCCAGCAGCTGGCAGGGACATGGGGGTGAGCAGTACTTC
CDR3aa: CASSWQGHGGEQYF

abundance: .
j_gene: TRBJ1-2
d_gene: .
v_gene: TRBV5-5
CDR3nt: TGTGCCAGCAGCCATCGGGACTGGTGGGACTATGGCTACACCTTC
CDR3aa: CASSHRDWWDYGYTF

abundance: .
j_gene: TRBJ1-5
d_gene: TRBD1
v_gene: TRBV28
CDR3nt: TGTGCCAGCAAACAGGGGGGTAGCAATCAGCCCCAGCATTTT
CDR3aa: CASKQGGSNQPQHF

abundance: .
j_gene: TRBJ1-4
d_gene: .
v_gene: TRBV18
CDR3nt: TGTGCCAGCTCACAACAGGGTCGGAATGAAAAACTGTTTTTT
CDR3aa: CASSQQGRNEKLFF

abundance: once
j_gene: TRBJ2-3
d_gene: TRBD1
v_gene: TRBV25-1
CDR3nt: TGTGCCAGCCGTGCGAGGACAGGGTTTCCAGATACGCAGTATTTT
CDR3aa: CASRARTGFPDTQYF

abundance: .
j_gene: TRBJ1-6
d_gene: .
v_gene: TRBV2
CDR3nt: TGTGCCAGCAGTGCCCGGGACAACATCTATTCACCCCTCCACTTT
CDR3aa: CASSARDNIYSPLHF

abundance: .
j_gene: TRBJ2-3
d_gene: TRBD1
v_gene: TRBV6-5
CDR3nt: TGTGCCACCGCGGGACAGGGGGTAGATACGCAGTATTTT
CDR3aa: CATAGQGVDTQYF

abundance: .
j_gene: TRBJ2-1
d_gene: TRBD2
v_gene: TRBV7-3
CDR3nt: TGTGCCAGCAGCTTAACGAGCGGGACTCACAATGAGCAGTTCTTC
CDR3aa: CASSLTSGTHNEQFF

abundance: .
j_gene: TRBJ2-7
d_gene: TRBD2
v_gene: TRBV3-1/TRBV3-2
CDR3nt: TGTGCCAGCAGCCTCACTCAGCCTAGCGGGGGGGACTACGAGCAGTACTTC
CDR3aa: CASSLTQPSGGDYEQYF

abundance: .
j_gene: TRBJ2-7
d_gene: TRBD2
v_gene: TRBV6-6
CDR3nt: TGTGCCAGCAGTTGGACCGGGACTAGAGCCTACGAGCAGTACTTC
CDR3aa: CASSWTGTRAYEQYF

abundance: .
j_gene: TRBJ1-2
d_gene: TRBD1
v_gene: TRBV14
CDR3nt: TGTGCCAGCAGCCCGGGGACAGGGTCATTTGGCTACACCTTC
CDR3aa: CASSPGTGSFGYTF

abundance: .
j_gene: TRBJ2-1
d_gene: TRBD2
v_gene: TRBV4-2
CDR3nt: TGTGCCAGCAGCCCAACAGCGGGGACTAGCGGGTACAATGAGCAGTTCTTC
CDR3aa: CASSPTAGTSGYNEQFF

abundance: .
j_gene: TRBJ2-1
d_gene: TRBD1
v_gene: TRBV2
CDR3nt: TGTGCCAGCAGTGTCCGTAGGACAGGGACCCATGAGCAGTTCTTC
CDR3aa: CASSVRRTGTHEQFF

abundance: .
j_gene: TRBJ1-5
d_gene: .
v_gene: TRBV28
CDR3nt: TGTGCCAGCAGTTTAGGGGACTTTAATCAGCCCCAGCATTTT
CDR3aa: CASSLGDFNQPQHF

abundance: few
j_gene: TRBJ2-3
d_gene: .
v_gene: TRBV18
CDR3nt: TGTGCCAGCTCACCTGTCGACAGCCACACAGATACGCAGTATTTT
CDR3aa: CASSPVDSHTDTQYF

abundance: .
j_gene: TRBJ1-1
d_gene: .
v_gene: TRBV4-1
CDR3nt: TGCGCCAGCAGCCAAGATTCGGGCAGATTCCGAGGGGGAAACACTGAAGCTTTCTTT
CDR3aa: CASSQDSGRFRGGNTEAFF

abundance: .
j_gene: TRBJ1-5
d_gene: .
v_gene: TRBV18
CDR3nt: TGTGCCAGCTCACCGCAGACAGTCAATCAGCCCCAGCATTTT
CDR3aa: CASSPQTVNQPQHF

abundance: .
j_gene: TRBJ2-7
d_gene: .
v_gene: TRBV11-1
CDR3nt: TGTGCCAGCAGCCTTGGGACTGGGATGGGGTACGAGCAGTACTTC
CDR3aa: CASSLGTGMGYEQYF

abundance: .
j_gene: TRBJ2-2
d_gene: .
v_gene: TRBV12-5
CDR3nt: TGTGCTAGTGCCACCAGGTGGGGGGGGCTTAACACCGGGGAGCTGTTTTTT
CDR3aa: CASATRWGGLNTGELFF

abundance: .
j_gene: TRBJ2-3
d_gene: TRBD2
v_gene: TRBV7-7
CDR3nt: TGTGCCAGCAGCCCGGGACTATTCACAGATACGCAGTATTTT
CDR3aa: CASSPGLFTDTQYF